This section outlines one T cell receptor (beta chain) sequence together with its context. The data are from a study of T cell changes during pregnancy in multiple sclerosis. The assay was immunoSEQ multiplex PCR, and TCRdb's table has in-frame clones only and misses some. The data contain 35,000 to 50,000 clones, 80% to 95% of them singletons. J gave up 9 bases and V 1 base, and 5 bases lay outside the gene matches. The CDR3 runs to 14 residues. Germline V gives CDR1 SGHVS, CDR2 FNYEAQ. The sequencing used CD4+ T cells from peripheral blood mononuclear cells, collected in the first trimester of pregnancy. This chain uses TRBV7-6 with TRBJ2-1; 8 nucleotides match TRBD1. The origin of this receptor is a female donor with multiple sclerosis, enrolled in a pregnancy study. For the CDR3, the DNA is TGTGCCAGCAGCTTAGGGCAGGGGGCAGGTGAGCAGTTCTTC. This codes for CASSLGQGAGEQFF.